This T cell receptor (beta chain) was recovered during a study of T cell repertoires in cytomegalovirus infection. As for the study in general: Researchers turned to recently identified HLA-C-restricted CMV epitopes as well as well-studied HLA-B-restricted ones. CMV infection plus the matching HLA type was flagged by public TCR beta signatures. General study results and limits: The ex vivo response was dominated by HLA-C-restricted CMV-specific TCR beta clonotypes.

The length of the CDR3 is 16 residues. CDR1 and CDR2 from the germline V gene are DFQATT and SNEGSKA (reference sequence). V gave up 6 bases and J gave up 4 bases; unmatched junction bases: 15. Points on this clonotype: Its specificity is not known.

From the reads, TCRdb called clonotypes with MiXCR, one entry per CDR3 protein. This table has 830,000 or so distinct CDR3 sequences, over 25% appearing once. This rearrangement joins TRBV20-1 to TRBJ1-1; TRBD1 matches at 9 bases. The origin of this receptor is a human donor in good health (CMV status not recorded). Some clones in this sample may be carry-over from other donors' samples. The material sequenced was cultured CD8+ T cells from PBMCs, taken from culture after CMV antigen stimulation. CDR3: CSAHNGDRAWGTEAFF. DNA for the CDR3: TGCAGTGCACATAATGGGGACAGGGCCTGGGGCACTGAAGCTTTCTTT.